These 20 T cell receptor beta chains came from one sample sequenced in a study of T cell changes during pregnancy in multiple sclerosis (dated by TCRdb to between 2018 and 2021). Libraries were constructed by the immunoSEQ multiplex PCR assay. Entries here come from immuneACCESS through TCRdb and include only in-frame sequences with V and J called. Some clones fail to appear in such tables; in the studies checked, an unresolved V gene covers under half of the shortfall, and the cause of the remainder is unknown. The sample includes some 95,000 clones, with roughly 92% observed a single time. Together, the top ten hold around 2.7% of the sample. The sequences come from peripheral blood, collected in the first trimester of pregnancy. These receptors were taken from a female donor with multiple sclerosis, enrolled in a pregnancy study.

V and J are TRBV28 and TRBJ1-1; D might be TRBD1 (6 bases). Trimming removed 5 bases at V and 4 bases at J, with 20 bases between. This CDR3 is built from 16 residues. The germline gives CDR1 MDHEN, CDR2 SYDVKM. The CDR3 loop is CASSRGQLKWVTEAFF. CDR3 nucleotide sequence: TGTGCCAGCAGTCGAGGACAGCTTAAATGGGTCACTGAAGCTTTCTTT.

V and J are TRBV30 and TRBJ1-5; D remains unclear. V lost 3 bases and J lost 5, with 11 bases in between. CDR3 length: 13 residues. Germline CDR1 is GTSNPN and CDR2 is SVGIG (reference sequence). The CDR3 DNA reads TGTGCCTGGAGATCGGGAGGCGATCAGCCCCAGCATTTT. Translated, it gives CAWRSGGDQPQHF.

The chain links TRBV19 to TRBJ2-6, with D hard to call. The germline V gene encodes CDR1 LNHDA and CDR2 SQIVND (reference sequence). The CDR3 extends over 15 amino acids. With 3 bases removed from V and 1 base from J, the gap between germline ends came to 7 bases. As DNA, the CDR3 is TGTGCCAGTAGTATTGGGCCATCTGGGGCCAACGTCCTGACTTTC. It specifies CASSIGPSGANVLTF. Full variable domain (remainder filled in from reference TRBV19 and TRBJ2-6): DGGITQSPKYLFRKEGQNVTLSCEQNLNHDAMYWYRQDPGQGLRLIYYSQIVNDFQKGDIAEGYSVSREKKESFPLTVTSAQKNPTAFYLCASSIGPSGANVLTFGAGSRLTVL.

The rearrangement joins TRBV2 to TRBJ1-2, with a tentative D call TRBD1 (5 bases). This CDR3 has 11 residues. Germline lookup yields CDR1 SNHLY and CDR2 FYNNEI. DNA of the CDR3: TGTCGACAGATTATGAACTATGGCTACACCTTC. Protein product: CRQIMNYGYTF. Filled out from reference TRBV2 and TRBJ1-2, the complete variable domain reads EPEVTQTPSHQVTQMGQEVILRCVPISNHLYFYWYRQILGQKVEFLVSFYNNEISEKSEIFDDQFSVERPDGSNFTLKIRSTKLEDSAMYFCRQIMNYGYTFGSGTRLTVV.

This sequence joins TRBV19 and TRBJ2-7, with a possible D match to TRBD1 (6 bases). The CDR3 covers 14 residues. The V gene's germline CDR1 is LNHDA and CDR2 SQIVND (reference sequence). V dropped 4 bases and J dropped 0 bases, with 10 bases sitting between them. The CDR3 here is CASSKGVSSYEQYF. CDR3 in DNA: TGTGCCAGTAGTAAGGGGGTTAGCTCCTACGAGCAGTACTTC.

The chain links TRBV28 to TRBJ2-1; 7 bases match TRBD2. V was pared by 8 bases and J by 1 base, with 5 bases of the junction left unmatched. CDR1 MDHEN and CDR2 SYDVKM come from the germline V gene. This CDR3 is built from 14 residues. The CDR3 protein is CASLLSGSYNEQFF. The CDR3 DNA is TGTGCCAGCCTCCTTAGCGGGTCCTACAATGAGCAGTTCTTC.

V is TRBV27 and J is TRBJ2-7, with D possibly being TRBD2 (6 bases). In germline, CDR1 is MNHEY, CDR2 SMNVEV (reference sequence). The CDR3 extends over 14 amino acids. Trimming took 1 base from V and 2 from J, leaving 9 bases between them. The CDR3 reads CASSLLGGTYEQYF. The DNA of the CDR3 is TGTGCCAGCAGTTTATTGGGCGGGACCTACGAGCAGTACTTC.

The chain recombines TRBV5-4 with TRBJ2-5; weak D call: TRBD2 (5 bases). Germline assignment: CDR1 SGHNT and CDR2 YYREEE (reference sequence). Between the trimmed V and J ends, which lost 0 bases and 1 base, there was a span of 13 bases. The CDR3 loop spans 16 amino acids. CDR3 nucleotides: TGTGCCAGCAGCTTGGGCGGGCCTGCTATCCAAGAGACCCAGTACTTC. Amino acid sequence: CASSLGGPAIQETQYF. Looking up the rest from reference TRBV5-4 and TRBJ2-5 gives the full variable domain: ETGVTQSPTHLIKTRGQQVTLRCSSQSGHNTVSWYQQALGQGPQFIFQYYREEENGRGNFPPRFSGLQFPNYSSELNVNALELDDSALYLCASSLGGPAIQETQYFGPGTRLLVL.

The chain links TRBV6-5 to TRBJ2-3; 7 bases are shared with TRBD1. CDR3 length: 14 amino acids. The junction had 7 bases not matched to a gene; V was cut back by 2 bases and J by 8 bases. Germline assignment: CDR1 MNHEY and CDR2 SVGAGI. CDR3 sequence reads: CASSYGTAQATQYF. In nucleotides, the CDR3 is TGTGCCAGCAGTTACGGGACAGCGCAGGCTACGCAGTATTTT.

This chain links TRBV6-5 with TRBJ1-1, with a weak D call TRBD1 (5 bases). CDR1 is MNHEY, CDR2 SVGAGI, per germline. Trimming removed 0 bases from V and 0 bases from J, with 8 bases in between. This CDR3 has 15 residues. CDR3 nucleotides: TGTGCCAGCAGTTACTCGACAGCCATGAACACTGAAGCTTTCTTT. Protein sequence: CASSYSTAMNTEAFF.

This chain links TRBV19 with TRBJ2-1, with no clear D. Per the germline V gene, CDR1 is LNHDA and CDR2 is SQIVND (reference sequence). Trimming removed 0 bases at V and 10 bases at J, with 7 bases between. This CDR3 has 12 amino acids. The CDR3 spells CASSIDFGEQFF. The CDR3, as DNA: TGTGCCAGTAGTATAGATTTTGGCGAGCAGTTCTTC.

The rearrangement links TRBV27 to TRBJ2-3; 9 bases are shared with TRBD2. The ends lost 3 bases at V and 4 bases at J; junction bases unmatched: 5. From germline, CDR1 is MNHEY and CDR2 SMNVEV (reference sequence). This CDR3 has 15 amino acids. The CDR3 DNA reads TGTGCCAGCAGTTTCCTAGCGGGATTTGCAGATACGCAGTATTTT. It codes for CASSFLAGFADTQYF.

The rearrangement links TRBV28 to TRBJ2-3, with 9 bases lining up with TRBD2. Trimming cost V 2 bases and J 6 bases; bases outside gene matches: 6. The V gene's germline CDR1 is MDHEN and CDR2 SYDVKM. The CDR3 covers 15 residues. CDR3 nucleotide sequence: TGTGCCAGCAGTTTACCGGGACTAGCCTTTGATACGCAGTATTTT. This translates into CASSLPGLAFDTQYF.

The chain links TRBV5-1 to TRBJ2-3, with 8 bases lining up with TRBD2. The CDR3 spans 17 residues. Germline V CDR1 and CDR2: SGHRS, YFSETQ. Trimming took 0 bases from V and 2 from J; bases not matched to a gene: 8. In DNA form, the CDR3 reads TGCGCCAGCAGCTTGGGGTCCAGCGGGAGCCCCACAGATACGCAGTATTTT. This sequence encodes CASSLGSSGSPTDTQYF.

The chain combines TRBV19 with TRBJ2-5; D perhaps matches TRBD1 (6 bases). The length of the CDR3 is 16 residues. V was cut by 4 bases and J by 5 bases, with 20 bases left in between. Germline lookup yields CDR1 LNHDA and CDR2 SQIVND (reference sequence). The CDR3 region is CASSTVTGTVRETQYF. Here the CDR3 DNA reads TGTGCCAGTAGTACCGTAACAGGGACGGTGAGGGAGACCCAGTACTTC.

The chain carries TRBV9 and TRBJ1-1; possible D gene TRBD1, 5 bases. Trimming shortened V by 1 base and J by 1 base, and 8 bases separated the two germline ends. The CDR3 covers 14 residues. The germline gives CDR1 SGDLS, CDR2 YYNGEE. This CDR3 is CASSVQTANTEAFF. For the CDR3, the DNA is TGTGCCAGCAGCGTACAGACAGCGAACACTGAAGCTTTCTTT. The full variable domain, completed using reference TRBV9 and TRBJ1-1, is DSGVTQTPKHLITATGQRVTLRCSPRSGDLSVYWYQQSLDQGLQFLIQYYNGEERAKGNILERFSAQQFPDLHSELNLSSLELGDSALYFCASSVQTANTEAFFGQGTRLTVV.

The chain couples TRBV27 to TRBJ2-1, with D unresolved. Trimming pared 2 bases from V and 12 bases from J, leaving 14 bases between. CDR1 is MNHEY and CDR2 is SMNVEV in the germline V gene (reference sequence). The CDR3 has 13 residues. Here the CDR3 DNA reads TGTGCCAGCAGTTTACAAGTAGCCCTGGGGCAGTTCTTC. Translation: CASSLQVALGQFF.

The CDR3 loop is CASSQGGTNEKLFF. CDR3 nucleotides: TGTGCCAGCTCGCAGGGCGGCACTAATGAAAAACTGTTTTTT. The chain has TRBV18 and TRBJ1-4; D may be TRBD1 (5 bases). The CDR3 runs to 14 residues. Germline loops: CDR1 KGHSH, CDR2 LQKENI. V was trimmed by 6 bases and J by 2 bases, leaving 10 bases between them.

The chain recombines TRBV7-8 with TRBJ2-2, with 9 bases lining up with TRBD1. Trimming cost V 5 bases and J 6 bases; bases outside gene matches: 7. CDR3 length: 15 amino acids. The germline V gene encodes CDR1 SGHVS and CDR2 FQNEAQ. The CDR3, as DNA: TGTGCCAGCAGCCTCGGGACAGGGTTTGCCGGGGAGCTGTTTTTT. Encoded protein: CASSLGTGFAGELFF.

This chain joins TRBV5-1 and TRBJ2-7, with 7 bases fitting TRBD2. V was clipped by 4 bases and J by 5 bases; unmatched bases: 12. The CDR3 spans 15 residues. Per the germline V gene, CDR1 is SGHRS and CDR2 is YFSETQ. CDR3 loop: CASSLAVPGGHEQYF. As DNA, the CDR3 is TGCGCCAGCAGCCTGGCGGTCCCGGGGGGTCACGAGCAGTACTTC.